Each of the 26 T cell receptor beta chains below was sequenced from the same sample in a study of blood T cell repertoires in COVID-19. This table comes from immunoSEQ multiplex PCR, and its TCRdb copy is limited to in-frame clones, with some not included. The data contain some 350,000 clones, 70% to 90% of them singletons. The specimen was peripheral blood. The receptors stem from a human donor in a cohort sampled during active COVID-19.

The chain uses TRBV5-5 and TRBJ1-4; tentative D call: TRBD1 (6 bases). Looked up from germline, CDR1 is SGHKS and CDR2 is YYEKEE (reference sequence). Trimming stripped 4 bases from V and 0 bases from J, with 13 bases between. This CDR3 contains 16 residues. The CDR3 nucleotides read TGTGCCAGCAGCCAAGACTGGACAGCAACTAATGAAAAACTGTTTTTT. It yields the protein CASSQDWTATNEKLFF.

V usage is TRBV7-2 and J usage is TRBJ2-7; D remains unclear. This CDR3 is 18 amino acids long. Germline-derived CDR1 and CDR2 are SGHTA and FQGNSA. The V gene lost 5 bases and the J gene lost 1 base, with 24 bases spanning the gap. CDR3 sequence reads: CASSKEVPGPTSSYEQYF. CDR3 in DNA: TGTGCCAGCAGCAAAGAAGTCCCAGGCCCCACCTCTTCCTACGAGCAGTACTTC.

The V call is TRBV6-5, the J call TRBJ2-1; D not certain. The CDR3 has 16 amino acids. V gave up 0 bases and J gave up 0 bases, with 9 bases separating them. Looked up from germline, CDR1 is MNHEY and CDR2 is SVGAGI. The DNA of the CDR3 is TGTGCCAGCAGTTACTCGACTTTTAGCTCCTACAATGAGCAGTTCTTC. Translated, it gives CASSYSTFSSYNEQFF.

The CDR3 DNA sequence: TGTGCCAGCAGCTTAGCCAGAAACAATGAGCAGTTCTTC. Protein: CASSLARNNEQFF. The chain couples TRBV11-3 to TRBJ2-1; the D is unclear. The V gene's germline CDR1 is SGHNT and CDR2 YENEEA. The germline V and J ends were trimmed by 1 base and 5 bases, with 6 bases remaining between them. The CDR3 runs 13 residues.

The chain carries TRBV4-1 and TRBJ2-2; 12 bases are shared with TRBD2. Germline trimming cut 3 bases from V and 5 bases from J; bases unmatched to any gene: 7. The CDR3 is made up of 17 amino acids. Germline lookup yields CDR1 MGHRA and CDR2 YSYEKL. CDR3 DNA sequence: TGCGCCAGCAGCCACCCGACTAGCGGGAGTCCGACCGGGGAGCTGTTTTTT. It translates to CASSHPTSGSPTGELFF.

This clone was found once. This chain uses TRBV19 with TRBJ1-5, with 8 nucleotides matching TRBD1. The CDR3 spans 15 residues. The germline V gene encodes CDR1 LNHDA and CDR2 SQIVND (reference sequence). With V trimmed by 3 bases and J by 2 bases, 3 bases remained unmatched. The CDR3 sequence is CASSMTGERNQPQHF. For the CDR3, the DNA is TGTGCCAGTAGTATGACAGGGGAACGCAATCAGCCCCAGCATTTT.

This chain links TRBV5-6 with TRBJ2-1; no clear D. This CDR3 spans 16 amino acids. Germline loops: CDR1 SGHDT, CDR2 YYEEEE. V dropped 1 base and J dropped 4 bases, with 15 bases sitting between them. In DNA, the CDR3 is TGTGCCAGCAGCTTGCTCTACGCCCCGTTGTACAATGAGCAGTTCTTC. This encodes CASSLLYAPLYNEQFF.

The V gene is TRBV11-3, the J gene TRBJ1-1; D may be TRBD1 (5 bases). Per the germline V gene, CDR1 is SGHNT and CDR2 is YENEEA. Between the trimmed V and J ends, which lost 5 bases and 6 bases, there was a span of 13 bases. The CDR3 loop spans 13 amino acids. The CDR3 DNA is TGTGCCAGCAGCCTACAGGAGGGCGCTGAAGCTTTCTTT. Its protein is CASSLQEGAEAFF.

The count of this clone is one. As DNA, the CDR3 is TGTGCCAGCAGCTTAGGGACTAGCGCGAACACCGGGGAGCTGTTTTTT. This translates into CASSLGTSANTGELFF. The rearrangement joins TRBV7-8 to TRBJ2-2; 9 nucleotides agree with TRBD2. The V segment lost 1 base and the J segment 0 bases; nucleotides outside the gene matches: 0. Per the germline V gene, CDR1 is SGHVS and CDR2 is FQNEAQ. The CDR3 has 16 amino acids.

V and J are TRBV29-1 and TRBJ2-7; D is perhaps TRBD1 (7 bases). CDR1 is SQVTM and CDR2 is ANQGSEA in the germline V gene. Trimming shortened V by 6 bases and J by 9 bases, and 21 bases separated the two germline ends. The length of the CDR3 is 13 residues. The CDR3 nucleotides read TGCAGCGTGGCCCAGACAGGGCGGGGTGGGCAGTACTTC. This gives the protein CSVAQTGRGGQYF.

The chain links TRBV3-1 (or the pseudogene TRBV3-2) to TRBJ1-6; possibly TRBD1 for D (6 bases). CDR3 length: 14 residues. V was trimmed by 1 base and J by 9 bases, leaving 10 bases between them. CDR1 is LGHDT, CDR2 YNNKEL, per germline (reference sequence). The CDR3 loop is CASSQVAGASPLHF. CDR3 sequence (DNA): TGTGCCAGCAGCCAAGTAGCGGGGGCTTCACCCCTCCACTTT.

The CDR3 spells CASSLAEYTDTQYF. CDR3 nucleotides: TGTGCCAGCAGTTTAGCGGAATACACAGATACGCAGTATTTT. V gene TRBV28 combines with J gene TRBJ2-3, with D unclear. The V and J ends lost 2 bases and 2 bases respectively, with 8 bases between them. This CDR3 region has 14 residues. CDR1 and CDR2 from the germline V gene are MDHEN and SYDVKM. The entire variable domain, with the rest obtained from reference TRBV28 and TRBJ2-3, is as follows: DVKVTQSSRYLVKRTGEKVFLECVQDMDHENMFWYRQDPGLGLRLIYFSYDVKMKEKGDIPEGYSVSREKKERFSLILESASTNQTSMYLCASSLAEYTDTQYFGPGTRLTVL.

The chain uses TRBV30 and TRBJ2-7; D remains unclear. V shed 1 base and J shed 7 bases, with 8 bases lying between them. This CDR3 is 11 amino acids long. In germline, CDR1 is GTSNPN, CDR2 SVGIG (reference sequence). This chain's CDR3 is CAWSGAGEQYF. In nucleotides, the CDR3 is TGTGCCTGGAGTGGGGCTGGGGAGCAGTACTTC.

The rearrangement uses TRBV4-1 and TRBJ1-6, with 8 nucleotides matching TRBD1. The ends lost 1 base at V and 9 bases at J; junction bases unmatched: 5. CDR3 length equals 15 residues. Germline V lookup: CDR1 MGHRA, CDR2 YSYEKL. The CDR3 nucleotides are TGCGCCAGCAGCCAAGGGAACAGGGGGAGTTCACCCCTCCACTTT. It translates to CASSQGNRGSSPLHF.

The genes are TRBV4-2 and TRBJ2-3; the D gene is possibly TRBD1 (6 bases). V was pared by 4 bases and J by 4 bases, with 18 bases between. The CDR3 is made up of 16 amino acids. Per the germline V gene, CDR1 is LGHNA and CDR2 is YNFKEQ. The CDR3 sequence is CASSPRRGNGPDTQYF. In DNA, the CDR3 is TGTGCCAGCAGCCCCCGCAGGGGAAACGGGCCAGATACGCAGTATTTT.

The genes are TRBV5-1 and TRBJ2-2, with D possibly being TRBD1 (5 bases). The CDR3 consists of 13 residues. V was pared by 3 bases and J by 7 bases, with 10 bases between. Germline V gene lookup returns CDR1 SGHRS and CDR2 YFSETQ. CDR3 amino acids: CASSYRGYGELFF. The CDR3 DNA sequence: TGCGCCAGCAGCTATAGGGGATACGGGGAGCTGTTTTTT.

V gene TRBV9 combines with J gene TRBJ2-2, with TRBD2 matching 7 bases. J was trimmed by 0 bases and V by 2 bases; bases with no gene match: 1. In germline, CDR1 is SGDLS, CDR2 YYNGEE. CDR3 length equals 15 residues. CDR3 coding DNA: TGTGCCAGCAGCGTCAGCGGGACGAACACCGGGGAGCTGTTTTTT. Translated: CASSVSGTNTGELFF.

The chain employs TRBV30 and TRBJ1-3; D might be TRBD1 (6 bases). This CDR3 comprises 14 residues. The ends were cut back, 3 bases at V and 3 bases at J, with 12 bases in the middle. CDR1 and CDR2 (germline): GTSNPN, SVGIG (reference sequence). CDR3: CAWSPNRVGNTIYF. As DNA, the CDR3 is TGTGCCTGGAGCCCGAACAGGGTTGGAAACACCATATATTTT.

The CDR3 DNA reads TGTGCCAGCAGTTCGACCGCAGGGGAATATACAAAGGACCAGTACTTC. It yields the protein CASSSTAGEYTKDQYF. The V gene is TRBV28, the J gene TRBJ2-5; the D gene is possibly TRBD1 (6 bases). Germline values: CDR1 MDHEN, CDR2 SYDVKM. This CDR3 is built from 16 residues. Trimming pared 4 bases from V and 10 bases from J, leaving 25 bases between.

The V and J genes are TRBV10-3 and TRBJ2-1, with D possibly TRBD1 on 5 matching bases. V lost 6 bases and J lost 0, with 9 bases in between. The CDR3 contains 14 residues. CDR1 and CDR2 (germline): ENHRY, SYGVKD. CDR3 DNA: TGTGCCATCAGGACAGAAAGCTCCTACAATGAGCAGTTCTTC. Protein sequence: CAIRTESSYNEQFF.

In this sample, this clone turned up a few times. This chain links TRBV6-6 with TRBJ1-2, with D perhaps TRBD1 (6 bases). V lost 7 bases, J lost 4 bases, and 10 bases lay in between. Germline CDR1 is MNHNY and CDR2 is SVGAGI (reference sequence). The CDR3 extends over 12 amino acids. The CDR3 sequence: CASTRTVYGYTF. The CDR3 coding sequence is TGTGCCAGCACCAGGACAGTCTATGGCTACACCTTC.

The CDR3 loop is CASSLAGQQYF. The CDR3 region has the DNA TGTGCCAGCAGTTTAGCGGGACAGCAGTACTTC. The V and J genes are TRBV27 and TRBJ2-7, with a possible D match to TRBD2 (6 bases). Germline CDR1 reads MNHEY; CDR2 reads SMNVEV (reference sequence). V was shortened by 2 bases and J by 8 bases, with 7 bases between the two germline ends. This CDR3 region has 11 residues.

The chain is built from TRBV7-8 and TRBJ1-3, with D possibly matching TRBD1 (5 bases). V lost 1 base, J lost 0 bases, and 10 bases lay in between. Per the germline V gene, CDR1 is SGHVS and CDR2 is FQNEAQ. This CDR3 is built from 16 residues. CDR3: CASSLVLGRSGNTIYF. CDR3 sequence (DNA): TGTGCCAGCAGCTTAGTGTTGGGGCGCTCTGGAAACACCATATATTTT.

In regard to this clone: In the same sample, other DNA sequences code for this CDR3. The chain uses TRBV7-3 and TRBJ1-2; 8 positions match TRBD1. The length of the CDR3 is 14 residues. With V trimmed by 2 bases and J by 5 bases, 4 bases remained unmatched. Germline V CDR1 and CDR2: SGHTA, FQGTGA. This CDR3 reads CASSLGQGNYGYTF. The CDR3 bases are TGTGCCAGCAGCTTAGGACAGGGAAATTATGGCTACACCTTC.

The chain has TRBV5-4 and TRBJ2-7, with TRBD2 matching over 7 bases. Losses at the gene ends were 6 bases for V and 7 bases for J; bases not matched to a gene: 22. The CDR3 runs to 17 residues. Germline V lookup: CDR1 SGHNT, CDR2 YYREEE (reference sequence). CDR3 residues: CASTRRRSGKSMREQYF. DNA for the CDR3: TGTGCCAGCACCCGACGGAGGAGCGGGAAAAGTATGAGGGAGCAGTACTTC. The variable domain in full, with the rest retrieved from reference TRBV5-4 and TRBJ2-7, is ETGVTQSPTHLIKTRGQQVTLRCSSQSGHNTVSWYQQALGQGPQFIFQYYREEENGRGNFPPRFSGLQFPNYSSELNVNALELDDSALYLCASTRRRSGKSMREQYFGPGTRLTVT.

The CDR3 sequence is CASSFSWGGSLNEQFF. As DNA, the CDR3 is TGTGCCAGCAGTTTCTCCTGGGGCGGGAGCTTGAATGAGCAGTTCTTC. The J gene is TRBJ2-1, the V gene TRBV28, with 7 bases lining up with TRBD2. This CDR3 spans 16 amino acids. Unmatched junction bases numbered 12, after V lost 3 bases and J lost 7 bases. The germline CDR1 and CDR2 sequences are MDHEN and SYDVKM.